This TCR beta chain was found in a study of low-dose radiotherapy and immunotherapy resistance in tumors. Overall study: A dose of 0.5 Gy per fraction was delivered to Cohort 1 every 2 weeks, for a total of 6.5 Gy. Each two-week cycle included intravenous cyclophosphamide 200 mg/m2, given one day before radiation and immunotherapy.

CDR1 and CDR2 from the germline V gene are SGHVS and FQNEAQ. The CDR3 extends over 15 amino acids. With 1 base removed from V and 2 bases from J, the gap between germline ends came to 11 bases. cDNA synthesis used a TRAV/TRBV-specific primer set for both chains. Both a constant-region primer and a V-primer adapter served to amplify TCRs across 20 PCR cycles. mRNA that had been isolated underwent amplification through in vitro transcription. TCRdb recomputed calls from the reads with MiXCR, one row per CDR3 protein. The table has fewer than 90,000 distinct CDR3 sequences, roughly 31% seen once. This clonotype has a count of ten or more. The time point: before trial treatment. Eligibility criteria specified advanced solid malignancies devoid of tumor-infiltrating lymphocytes.

The source is a female donor with ovarian cancer. The source material was PBMCs, sampled before treatment. V is TRBV7-8 and J is TRBJ2-5, with D perhaps TRBD2 (6 bases). CDR3 in amino acids: CASSLGLADQETQYF. CDR3 bases: TGTGCCAGCAGCTTAGGATTAGCGGATCAAGAGACCCAGTACTTC.